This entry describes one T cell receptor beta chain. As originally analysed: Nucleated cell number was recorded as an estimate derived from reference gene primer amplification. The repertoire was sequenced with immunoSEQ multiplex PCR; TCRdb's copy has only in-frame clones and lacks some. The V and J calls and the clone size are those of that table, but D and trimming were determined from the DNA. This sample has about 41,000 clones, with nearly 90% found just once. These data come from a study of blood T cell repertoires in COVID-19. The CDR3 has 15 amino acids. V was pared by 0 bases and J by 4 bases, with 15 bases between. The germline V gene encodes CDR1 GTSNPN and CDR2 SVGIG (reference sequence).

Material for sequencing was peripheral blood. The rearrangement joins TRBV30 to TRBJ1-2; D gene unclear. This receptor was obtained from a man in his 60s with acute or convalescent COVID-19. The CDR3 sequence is CAWSVEPLGPYGYTF. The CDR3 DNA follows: TGTGCCTGGAGTGTGGAGCCACTTGGCCCCTATGGCTACACCTTC.